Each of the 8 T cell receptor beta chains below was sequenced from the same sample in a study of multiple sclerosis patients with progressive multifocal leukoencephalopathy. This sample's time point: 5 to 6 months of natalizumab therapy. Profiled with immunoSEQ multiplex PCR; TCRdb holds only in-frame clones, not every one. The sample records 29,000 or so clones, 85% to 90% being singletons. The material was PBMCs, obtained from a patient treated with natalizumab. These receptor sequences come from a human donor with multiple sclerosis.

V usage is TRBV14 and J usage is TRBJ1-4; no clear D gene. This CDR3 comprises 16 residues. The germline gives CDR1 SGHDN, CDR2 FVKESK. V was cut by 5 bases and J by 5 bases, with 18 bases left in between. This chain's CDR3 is CASSTRLEVGNEKLFF. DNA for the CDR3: TGTGCCAGCAGCACCCGCTTGGAGGTCGGAAATGAAAAACTGTTTTTT.

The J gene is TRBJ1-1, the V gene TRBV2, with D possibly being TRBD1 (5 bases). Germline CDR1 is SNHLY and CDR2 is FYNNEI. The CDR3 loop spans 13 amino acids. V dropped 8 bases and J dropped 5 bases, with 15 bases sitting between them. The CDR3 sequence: CASSRGGLTEAFF. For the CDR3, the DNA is TGTGCCAGCTCCCGGGGCGGCTTGACTGAAGCTTTCTTT.

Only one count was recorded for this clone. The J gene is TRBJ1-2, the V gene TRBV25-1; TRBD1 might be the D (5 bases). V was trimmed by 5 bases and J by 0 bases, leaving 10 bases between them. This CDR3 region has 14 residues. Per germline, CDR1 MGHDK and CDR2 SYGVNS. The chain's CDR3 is CASSTREANYGYTF. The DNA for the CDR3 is TGTGCCAGCAGTACCAGGGAAGCTAACTATGGCTACACCTTC.

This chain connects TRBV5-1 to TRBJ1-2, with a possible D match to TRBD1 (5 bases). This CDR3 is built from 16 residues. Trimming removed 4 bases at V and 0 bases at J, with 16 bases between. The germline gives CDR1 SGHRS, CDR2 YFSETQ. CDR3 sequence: CASSPGRDLPNYGYTF. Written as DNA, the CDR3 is TGCGCCAGCAGCCCCGGCCGGGACCTACCTAACTATGGCTACACCTTC.

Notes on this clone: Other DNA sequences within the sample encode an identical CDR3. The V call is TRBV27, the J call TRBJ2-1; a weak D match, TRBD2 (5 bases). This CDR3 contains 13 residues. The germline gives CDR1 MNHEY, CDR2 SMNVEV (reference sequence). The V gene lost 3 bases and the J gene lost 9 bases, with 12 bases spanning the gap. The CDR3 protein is CASSFTVAGEQFF. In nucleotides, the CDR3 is TGTGCCAGCAGTTTTACAGTCGCGGGTGAGCAGTTCTTC.

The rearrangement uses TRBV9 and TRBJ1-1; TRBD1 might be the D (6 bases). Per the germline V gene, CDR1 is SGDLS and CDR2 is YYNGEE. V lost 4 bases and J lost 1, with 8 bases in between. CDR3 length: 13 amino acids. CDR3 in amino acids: CASSSRGNTEAFF. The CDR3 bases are TGTGCCAGCAGCTCCAGGGGGAACACTGAAGCTTTCTTT.

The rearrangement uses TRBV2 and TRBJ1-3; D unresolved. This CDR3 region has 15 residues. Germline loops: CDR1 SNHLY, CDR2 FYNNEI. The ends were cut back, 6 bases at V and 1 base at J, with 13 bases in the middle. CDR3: CASRERASSGNTIYF. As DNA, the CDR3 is TGTGCCAGCAGGGAGAGGGCGTCTTCTGGAAACACCATATATTTT.

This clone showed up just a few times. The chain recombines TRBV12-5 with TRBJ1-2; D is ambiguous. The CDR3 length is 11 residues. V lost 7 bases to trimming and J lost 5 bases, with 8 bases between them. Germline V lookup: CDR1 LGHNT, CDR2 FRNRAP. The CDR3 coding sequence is TGTGCTAGTGTGGAAGGGTATGGCTACACCTTC. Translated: CASVEGYGYTF.